The next 30 T cell receptor beta chains were all read from a single sample in a study of OX40 agonist ivuxolimab in advanced cancers. Assay: immunoSEQ multiplex PCR; the TCRdb copy retains only in-frame clones and omits some. The sample yields tens of thousands of clones, 75% to 90% seen once. The sample was CD4+ or CD8+ T cells sorted from blood, taken in a trial of the OX40 agonist ivuxolimab. These receptors all come from an adult with an advanced solid tumor such as melanoma, head and neck, liver or kidney cancer.

The chain carries TRBV5-4 and TRBJ2-7; TRBD2 matches 8 bases. Per the germline V gene, CDR1 is SGHNT and CDR2 is YYREEE (reference sequence). CDR3 length equals 15 residues. Trimming at V came to 3 bases and at J to 6 bases, leaving 11 bases not matched to a gene. The CDR3, as DNA: TGTGCCAGCAGCTGGAGGAGCGGGAGCAGTAGCGAGCAGTACTTC. As protein: CASSWRSGSSSEQYF. Complete variable domain (other parts from reference TRBV5-4 and TRBJ2-7): ETGVTQSPTHLIKTRGQQVTLRCSSQSGHNTVSWYQQALGQGPQFIFQYYREEENGRGNFPPRFSGLQFPNYSSELNVNALELDDSALYLCASSWRSGSSSEQYFGPGTRLTVT.

The DNA for the CDR3 is TGCGCCAGCAGCCAGGACAACGACCCCGGGTACGAGCAGTACTTC. Protein: CASSQDNDPGYEQYF. J is TRBJ2-7 and V is TRBV4-3, with D perhaps matching TRBD1 (5 bases). The V end was cut by 3 bases, the J end by 4 bases, with 16 bases between. The CDR3 has 15 amino acids. Per germline, CDR1 LGHNA and CDR2 YSLEER.

The sample holds one count of this clone. The chain carries TRBV5-4 and TRBJ1-1; D may be TRBD1 (5 bases). The CDR3 is made up of 16 amino acids. V lost 3 bases to trimming and J lost 0 bases, with 15 bases between them. Looked up from germline, CDR1 is SGHNT and CDR2 is YYREEE (reference sequence). This CDR3 reads CASSSRGGFLNTEAFF. In DNA, the CDR3 is TGTGCCAGCAGCTCCCGCGGGGGGTTTCTGAACACTGAAGCTTTCTTT.

This sequence joins TRBV28 and TRBJ1-2, with D uncertain. Germline-derived CDR1 and CDR2 are MDHEN and SYDVKM. The CDR3 length is 13 residues. V lost 3 bases and J lost 0, with 5 bases in between. CDR3 protein: CASSFSANYGYTF. As DNA, the CDR3 is TGTGCCAGCAGTTTCTCTGCTAACTATGGCTACACCTTC.

This chain connects TRBV6-5 to TRBJ2-5; 7 bases fit TRBD1. The length of the CDR3 is 15 residues. V shed 3 bases, J shed 1 base, and the junction held 5 bases outside the gene matches. Germline assignment: CDR1 MNHEY and CDR2 SVGAGI. The DNA of the CDR3 is TGTGCCAGCAGTTATGGACAGGTCTTCCAAGAGACCCAGTACTTC. Residues: CASSYGQVFQETQYF.

The chain combines TRBV29-1 with TRBJ2-1, with 10 bases that match TRBD2. Germline V gives CDR1 SQVTM, CDR2 ANQGSEA. The junction had 3 bases not matched to a gene; V was cut back by 7 bases and J by 3 bases. The CDR3 has 13 residues. The CDR3 coding sequence is TGCAGCGCACTAGCGGGGTACTACAATGAGCAGTTCTTC. Translation gives CSALAGYYNEQFF.

This clone was observed once. The gene calls are TRBV7-3 and TRBJ1-5; tentative D call: TRBD1 (6 bases). The V gene lost 3 bases and the J gene lost 0 bases, with 12 bases spanning the gap. Germline CDR1 SGHTA, CDR2 FQGTGA. CDR3 size: 16 residues. The CDR3 bases are TGTGCCAGCAGCTTGGAAGGACAGAGTAGCAATCAGCCCCAGCATTTT. Encoded protein: CASSLEGQSSNQPQHF.

The chain links TRBV7-9 to TRBJ2-5; D is perhaps TRBD2 (6 bases). Germline assignment: CDR1 SEHNR and CDR2 FQNEAQ (reference sequence). The V gene lost 2 bases and the J gene lost 2 bases, with 15 bases spanning the gap. The CDR3 is made up of 16 amino acids. Here the CDR3 reads CASSLFGGERQETQYF. The CDR3 nucleotides read TGTGCCAGCAGCTTATTTGGAGGGGAGCGTCAAGAGACCCAGTACTTC. Combining the CDR3 with reference TRBV7-9 and TRBJ2-5 gives the whole variable domain DTGVSQNPRHKITKRGQNVTFRCDPISEHNRLYWYRQTLGQGPEFLTYFQNEAQLEKSRLLSDRFSAERPKGSFSTLEIQRTEQGDSAMYLCASSLFGGERQETQYFGPGTRLLVL.

The chain employs TRBV11-2 and TRBJ2-5, with D perhaps assigned TRBD1 or TRBD2 (5 bases each). The germline V gene encodes CDR1 SGHAT and CDR2 FQNNGV. Trimming removed 3 bases at V and 3 bases at J, with 8 bases between. This CDR3 contains 13 residues. The CDR3 protein is CASSFWGKETQYF. CDR3 bases: TGTGCCAGCAGCTTCTGGGGGAAAGAGACCCAGTACTTC.

This clone showed up just a few times. The chain links TRBV10-3 to TRBJ1-5, with TRBD1 as a possible D gene (5 bases). CDR1 and CDR2 from the germline V gene are ENHRY and SYGVKD. V dropped 6 bases and J dropped 2 bases, with 11 bases sitting between them. This CDR3 is built from 14 residues. The CDR3 sequence is CAISLGAGNQPQHF. The CDR3 DNA reads TGTGCCATCAGCCTAGGGGCGGGCAATCAGCCCCAGCATTTT.

The CDR3: CASSTGTGAVYEQYF. The CDR3, as DNA: TGTGCCAGTAGTACCGGGACAGGGGCTGTCTACGAGCAGTACTTC. The chain combines TRBV19 with TRBJ2-7; TRBD1 matches at 10 bases. This CDR3 region has 15 residues. Germline V gene data show CDR1 as LNHDA and CDR2 as SQIVND (reference sequence). Trimming cost V 4 bases and J 3 bases; bases outside gene matches: 6.

The gene calls are TRBV2 and TRBJ1-5; D gene ambiguous. Deletions cut 5 bases from V and 1 base from J, with 6 bases between. The CDR3 has 13 residues. Looked up from germline, CDR1 is SNHLY and CDR2 is FYNNEI. In DNA, the CDR3 is TGTGCCAGCAGTCTCCGCAGCAATCAGCCCCAGCATTTT. Translated, it gives CASSLRSNQPQHF.

The rearrangement links TRBV27 to TRBJ1-5, with 7 bases fitting TRBD1. CDR3 length equals 14 residues. CDR1 is MNHEY and CDR2 is SMNVEV in the germline V gene (reference sequence). V lost 7 bases to trimming and J lost 1 base; unmatched junction nucleotides: 4. As DNA, the CDR3 is TGTGCCAGCATGGACAGGAAAAGCAATCAGCCCCAGCATTTT. The encoded protein is CASMDRKSNQPQHF.

The V call is TRBV7-9, the J call TRBJ1-1; no reliable D call. V dropped 1 base and J dropped 6 bases, with 6 bases sitting between them. CDR3 length equals 12 residues. Germline CDR1 reads SEHNR; CDR2 reads FQNEAQ (reference sequence). The CDR3 DNA follows: TGTGCCAGCAGCTTAGGAGGACCTGAAGCTTTCTTT. It yields the protein CASSLGGPEAFF.

The chain has TRBV29-1 and TRBJ2-1; a weak D match, TRBD2 (6 bases). Trimming shortened V by 7 bases and J by 3 bases, and 13 bases separated the two germline ends. Germline V gene data show CDR1 as SQVTM and CDR2 as ANQGSEA. The CDR3 sequence is 13 residues long. The CDR3 loop is CSGEAGDYNEQFF. Here the CDR3 DNA reads TGCAGCGGGGAGGCGGGTGACTACAATGAGCAGTTCTTC.

V is TRBV27 and J is TRBJ2-7; TRBD1 might be the D (5 bases). This CDR3 comprises 13 residues. Trimming left V 5 bases short and J 4 bases short, with 12 bases between. CDR1 MNHEY and CDR2 SMNVEV come from the germline V gene (reference sequence). The CDR3 loop is CASSPRTGYEQYF. The CDR3 nucleotides read TGTGCCAGCAGTCCCCGAACAGGATACGAGCAGTACTTC.

V is TRBV5-4 and J is TRBJ2-3; no reliable D call. Germline loops: CDR1 SGHNT, CDR2 YYREEE (reference sequence). The CDR3 is 13 amino acids. Between the trimmed V and J ends, which lost 0 bases and 6 bases, there was a span of 8 bases. CDR3 in amino acids: CASSLVAFDTQYF. CDR3 DNA: TGTGCCAGCAGCTTGGTGGCATTTGATACGCAGTATTTT.

In its sample, this clone was seen once. The chain is built from TRBV7-2 and TRBJ2-7; TRBD2 matches at 7 bases. Germline CDR1 SGHTA, CDR2 FQGNSA. V lost 1 base and J lost 5; bases outside the gene matches: 14. The CDR3 spans 17 residues. The CDR3 loop reads CASSLEAGVVEDDEQYF. As DNA, the CDR3 is TGTGCCAGCAGCTTAGAGGCGGGGGTAGTGGAGGATGACGAGCAGTACTTC.

This clone has only one observation. V is TRBV27 and J is TRBJ2-5, with D possibly matching TRBD2 (6 bases). The germline V and J ends were trimmed by 6 bases and 4 bases, with 12 bases remaining between them. This CDR3 contains 13 residues. CDR1 MNHEY and CDR2 SMNVEV come from the germline V gene (reference sequence). Here the CDR3 reads CASSLAGGETQYF. The DNA of the CDR3 is TGTGCCAGCAGCCTCGCCGGGGGAGAGACCCAGTACTTC.

CDR3 sequence: CSVERQTNYGYTF. The DNA of the CDR3 is TGCAGCGTTGAGCGGCAAACTAACTATGGCTACACCTTC. This sequence joins TRBV29-1 and TRBJ1-2; no firm D call. This CDR3 is built from 13 residues. Trimming cost V 3 bases and J 0 bases, with 8 bases left between them. Germline V gene data show CDR1 as SQVTM and CDR2 as ANQGSEA.

The V call is TRBV14, the J call TRBJ2-7; D remains ambiguous. The germline V gene encodes CDR1 SGHDN and CDR2 FVKESK. CDR3 length: 14 residues. V was trimmed by 2 bases and J by 3 bases, leaving 11 bases between them. This chain's CDR3 is CASSQTGQGYEQYF. The CDR3, as DNA: TGTGCCAGCAGCCAAACCGGGCAAGGCTACGAGCAGTACTTC.

The CDR3 DNA follows: TGCGCCAGCAGCTTGACAGGGCTCGATAGCAATCAGCCCCAGCATTTT. It encodes CASSLTGLDSNQPQHF. V is TRBV5-1 and J is TRBJ1-5, with D possibly being TRBD1 (6 bases). Trimming removed 1 base at V and 0 bases at J, with 11 bases between. The CDR3 is 16 amino acids. Germline loops: CDR1 SGHRS, CDR2 YFSETQ.

The gene calls are TRBV19 and TRBJ2-3; 7 nucleotides match TRBD2. This CDR3 region has 15 residues. The germline gives CDR1 LNHDA, CDR2 SQIVND (reference sequence). The V and J ends lost 5 bases and 6 bases, in that order; junction bases with no gene match: 11. The CDR3 DNA follows: TGTGCCAGTAGTGAAACGGCGGGAGTGGGGGATACGCAGTATTTT. Translating it yields CASSETAGVGDTQYF.

This clone was picked up one time. V usage is TRBV27 and J usage is TRBJ2-7; 7 bases are a match to TRBD2. Germline CDR1 is MNHEY and CDR2 is SMNVEV (reference sequence). V dropped 5 bases and J dropped 3; count of bases not matched to a gene: 7. The CDR3 consists of 14 residues. CDR3 region: CASSLQAGSYEQYF. CDR3 DNA sequence: TGTGCCAGCAGTCTCCAAGCGGGGAGCTACGAGCAGTACTTC.

The rearrangement uses TRBV6-6 and TRBJ2-3; TRBD1 or TRBD2 may be the D gene (6 bases each). The CDR3 covers 13 residues. Trimming took 7 bases from V and 3 from J, leaving 11 bases between them. CDR1 and CDR2 from the germline V gene are MNHNY and SVGAGI (reference sequence). CDR3: CASNGGLTDTQYF. As DNA, the CDR3 is TGTGCCAGCAATGGGGGGCTAACAGATACGCAGTATTTT.

The table lists this clone with a count of one. The rearrangement uses TRBV6-1 and TRBJ2-7; D remains ambiguous. Trimming removed 0 bases from V and 3 bases from J, with 9 bases in between. Per the germline V gene, CDR1 is MNHNS and CDR2 is SASEGT. The CDR3 spans 14 residues. The CDR3 spells CASSEALQYYEQYF. In DNA form, the CDR3 reads TGTGCCAGCAGTGAAGCGCTACAGTACTACGAGCAGTACTTC.

The V gene is TRBV19, the J gene TRBJ2-1; 13 positions agree with TRBD2. The V gene's germline CDR1 is LNHDA and CDR2 SQIVND (reference sequence). Germline trimming cut 7 bases from V and 4 bases from J; bases unmatched to any gene: 10. This CDR3 is 17 amino acids long. In DNA, the CDR3 is TGTGCCAGTACCTACGGACTAGCGGGAGAAGGTTACAATGAGCAGTTCTTC. As protein: CASTYGLAGEGYNEQFF.

The CDR3 here is CASSPGTSGPNYEQYF. The CDR3 DNA follows: TGTGCCAGTAGTCCCGGGACTAGCGGGCCTAACTACGAGCAGTACTTC. The chain carries TRBV19 and TRBJ2-7; 12 bases match TRBD2. V shed 5 bases, J shed 3 bases, and the junction held 8 bases outside the gene matches. The CDR3 sequence is 16 residues long. The germline V gene has CDR1 LNHDA and CDR2 SQIVND (reference sequence). Using reference TRBV19 and TRBJ2-7 for the parts outside the CDR3, the full variable domain is DGGITQSPKYLFRKEGQNVTLSCEQNLNHDAMYWYRQDPGQGLRLIYYSQIVNDFQKGDIAEGYSVSREKKESFPLTVTSAQKNPTAFYLCASSPGTSGPNYEQYFGPGTRLTVT.

This chain links TRBV29-1 with TRBJ2-7; a possible D gene is TRBD1 (5 bases). The CDR3 consists of 12 residues. Germline V gene sequence: CDR1 SQVTM, CDR2 ANQGSEA. The V end was cut by 5 bases, the J end by 2 bases, with 10 bases between. This CDR3 is CSVLGRAYEQYF. The CDR3, as DNA: TGCAGCGTTTTGGGCAGGGCCTACGAGCAGTACTTC.

The CDR3, as DNA: TGTGCCAGCAGTTATTCGGGAGGCCTCTCCTACGAGCAGTACTTC. Protein: CASSYSGGLSYEQYF. The chain has TRBV6-5 and TRBJ2-7; 7 bases map to TRBD2. Losses at the gene ends were 3 bases for V and 0 bases for J; bases not matched to a gene: 5. This CDR3 has 15 residues. Germline CDR1 reads MNHEY; CDR2 reads SVGAGI.